A selection of T cell receptor beta chains follows, all from one sample in a study of cytomegalovirus exposure and HLA in healthy donors. Assay used: immunoSEQ multiplex PCR; TCRdb lists only in-frame clones, some missing. The sample has approximately 220,000 clones, 82% seen once. The material sequenced was PBMCs. The receptors originated from a man between 35 and 55 years old in good health and CMV-seropositive. The CDR3 runs from the conserved cysteine through the conserved F or W. A D gene is named only where the DNA matches it firmly. The size of a clone is reported for some rows only, either as once, few or many, or as a class for expanded clones.

D gene	clone size	V gene	J gene	CDR3 protein	CDR3 DNA
NA	NA	TRBV27	TRBJ2-7	CASSFTGSYEQYF	TGTGCCAGCAGTTTTACAGGCTCCTACGAGCAGTACTTC
TRBD1	NA	TRBV7-2	TRBJ2-6	CASSTGQGAGGANVLTF	TGTGCCAGCAGCACCGGACAGGGGGCAGGTGGGGCCAACGTCCTGACTTTC
NA	NA	TRBV10-3	TRBJ2-1	CAISESKLTLSSYNEQFF	TGTGCCATCAGTGAGTCTAAGTTGACTCTGAGCTCCTACAATGAGCAGTTCTTC
TRBD1	NA	TRBV23-1	TRBJ1-5	CASGAGTVQDNQPQHF	TGCGCCAGCGGTGCCGGGACAGTACAGGACAATCAGCCCCAGCATTTT
NA	NA	TRBV18	TRBJ1-4	CASSPSGQTNEKLFF	TGTGCCAGCTCCCCCTCCGGACAGACTAATGAAAAACTGTTTTTT
TRBD1	few	TRBV9	TRBJ1-1	CASSSQTGGTEAFF	TGTGCCAGCAGCTCCCAAACAGGGGGCACTGAAGCTTTCTTT
NA	NA	TRBV2	TRBJ2-7	CASSQDFYEQYF	TGTGCCAGCAGTCAGGACTTCTACGAGCAGTACTTC
TRBD1	NA	TRBV19	TRBJ2-7	CASSTAYRGPTYEQYF	TGTGCCAGTAGTACCGCCTACAGGGGGCCCACCTACGAGCAGTACTTC
NA	few	TRBV27	TRBJ2-3	CASSLSQGTDTQYF	TGTGCCAGCAGTTTATCGCAGGGTACAGATACGCAGTATTTT
NA	few	TRBV6-6	TRBJ2-2	CASSDTLNTGELFF	TGTGCCAGCAGTGACACTTTGAACACCGGGGAGCTGTTTTTT
TRBD2	NA	TRBV4-2	TRBJ2-4	CASSQDGWLAGGVAKNIQYF	TGTGCCAGCAGCCAAGATGGGTGGCTAGCGGGAGGAGTGGCCAAAAACATTCAGTACTTC
TRBD1	NA	TRBV7-9	TRBJ2-1	CASSFDRGSYNEQFF	TGTGCCAGCAGCTTCGACAGGGGGTCCTACAATGAGCAGTTCTTC
TRBD2	once	TRBV27	TRBJ2-1	CASSSGGEQFF	TGTGCCAGCAGTTCGGGAGGTGAGCAGTTCTTC
TRBD2	few	TRBV5-1	TRBJ2-3	CASSDPGLAADTQYF	TGCGCCAGCAGCGATCCGGGACTAGCCGCAGATACGCAGTATTTT
NA	NA	TRBV2	TRBJ1-1	CASSESDRNTEAFF	TGTGCCAGCAGTGAATCAGACAGGAACACTGAAGCTTTCTTT
TRBD2	NA	TRBV30	TRBJ2-7	CAWSGVRREGYEQYF	TGTGCCTGGAGTGGAGTCCGGCGGGAGGGTTACGAGCAGTACTTC
TRBD2	NA	TRBV7-3	TRBJ2-2	CASSLASGRPNTGELFF	TGTGCCAGCAGCTTAGCTAGCGGGAGGCCGAACACCGGGGAGCTGTTTTTT
TRBD1	NA	TRBV5-6	TRBJ2-7	CASSPGTGYYEQYF	TGTGCCAGCAGCCCAGGGACAGGGTACTACGAGCAGTACTTC
TRBD1	NA	TRBV9	TRBJ2-5	CASSPRDRGSVTQYF	TGTGCCAGCAGCCCTCGGGACAGGGGAAGTGTGACCCAGTACTTC
NA	NA	TRBV28	TRBJ1-1	CASRLDSANTEAFF	TGTGCCAGCAGGCTGGACAGCGCGAACACTGAAGCTTTCTTT
NA	NA	TRBV14	TRBJ1-1	CASSQDTAGAFF	TGTGCCAGCAGCCAAGATACAGCGGGGGCTTTCTTT
TRBD2	once	TRBV25-1	TRBJ2-5	CASKGLVILVETQYF	TGTGCCAGCAAGGGACTAGTTATATTGGTGGAGACCCAGTACTTC
NA	NA	TRBV11-3	TRBJ2-5	CASSPERLKETQYF	TGTGCCAGCAGCCCAGAGCGCCTAAAAGAGACCCAGTACTTC
NA	NA	TRBV18	TRBJ2-3	CASSPPVPGRGDTQYF	TGTGCCAGCTCACCACCGGTTCCGGGGCGGGGAGATACGCAGTATTTT
NA	NA	TRBV4-2	TRBJ2-7	CASSQDNGIAYEQYF	TGTGCCAGCAGCCAAGATAACGGGATCGCCTACGAGCAGTACTTC
TRBD2	NA	TRBV7-8	TRBJ2-3	CASSPLAGEASGTDTQYF	TGTGCCAGCAGTCCCCTAGCGGGAGAAGCCTCTGGCACAGATACGCAGTATTTT
NA	few	TRBV10-3	TRBJ2-2	CAISESIQYTGELFF	TGTGCCATCAGTGAGTCGATACAGTACACCGGGGAGCTGTTTTTT
TRBD1	NA	TRBV27	TRBJ2-1	CASSPRSGTGYNEQFF	TGTGCCAGCAGTCCTCGGTCCGGGACAGGGTACAATGAGCAGTTCTTC
NA	NA	TRBV6-1	TRBJ1-1	CASRPRVKGPEAFF	TGTGCCAGCAGACCCAGGGTAAAGGGCCCTGAAGCTTTCTTT
NA	NA	TRBV7-2	TRBJ2-5	CASSFWLRATETQYF	TGTGCCAGCAGCTTTTGGTTGAGGGCCACGGAGACCCAGTACTTC
TRBD1	NA	TRBV5-1	TRBJ2-3	CASSLGQGRTDTQYF	TGCGCCAGCAGCTTGGGACAGGGGCGGACAGATACGCAGTATTTT
NA	NA	TRBV5-4	TRBJ1-1	CASSSGLQGGASTEAFF	TGTGCCAGCAGCTCGGGACTCCAGGGTGGGGCAAGCACTGAAGCTTTCTTT
NA	NA	TRBV27	TRBJ2-1	CASSFQGWEGLNEQFF	TGTGCCAGCAGTTTTCAGGGGTGGGAGGGCCTTAATGAGCAGTTCTTC
TRBD1	NA	TRBV5-1	TRBJ2-7	CASSLRDRTSYEQYF	TGCGCCAGCAGCTTAAGGGACAGAACCTCCTACGAGCAGTACTTC
TRBD2	NA	TRBV7-9	TRBJ2-1	CASSLPTRLAGATEQFF	TGTGCCAGCAGCCTACCGACCAGACTAGCGGGAGCGACTGAGCAGTTCTTC
TRBD1	NA	TRBV25-1	TRBJ1-2	CASSEGTENYGYTF	TGTGCCAGCAGTGAAGGGACAGAGAACTATGGCTACACCTTC